The sequence of this T cell receptor beta chain was determined in a study of blood T cells in healthy people across ages. Study context: About one barcoded beta molecule per two T cells was the capture yield of template switching.

The donors, aged roughly 6 to 100, were healthy Caucasians from Russia. The ends lost 4 bases at V and 5 bases at J; junction bases unmatched: 2. CDR3 length: 13 residues. The germline V gene has CDR1 DFQATT and CDR2 SNEGSKA (reference sequence). The authors ran a second PCR of roughly 6 to 12 cycles using a sample-barcoded 5' primer and a J-beta primer mix. All cDNA molecules were each tagged by a template-switch adaptor with 12 random nucleotides. TCRdb re-analysed the 5' RACE reads in MiXCR, keeping a single row per CDR3 protein. The sample carries about 1,600,000 distinct CDR3 sequences, roughly 45% recorded once. With respect to this clonotype: The antigen is unknown.

General observations from the study: From one million sequenced T cells, diversity estimates were lower bounds.

Specimen: blood. The chain uses TRBV20-1 and TRBJ2-1, with 10 bases fitting TRBD1. The TCR sequence derives from a woman aged 18-29 years in good health. CDR3 region: CSAKTGGNNEQFF. The CDR3 nucleotides are TGCAGTGCTAAGACAGGGGGCAACAATGAGCAGTTCTTC.